This is a list of T cell receptor beta chains from one sample in a study of T-cell memory formation after mild COVID-19. TCRdb recomputed calls from the 5' RACE reads with MiXCR, one row per CDR3 protein. This table has 300,000 to 400,000 distinct CDR3 sequences, approximately 15% appearing once. Material: PBMCs or a T cell subset sorted from them (not recorded which). The receptors here all came from a man between 18 and 35 years old who had mild COVID-19 (a few samples of this study predate the infection). Cell type and time point are not known. The CDR3 runs from the conserved cysteine through the conserved F or W. Fields, in order: CDR3 length, V gene, J gene, clone size, CDR3 protein. Clone size is stated in some rows and not others, as once, few, many or a class when expanded.

cdr3_length: 16
v_call: TRBV10-3
j_call: TRBJ2-3
clone_size: few
cdr3_aa: CAISESFGKGTDTQYF

cdr3_length: 12
v_call: TRBV11-2
j_call: TRBJ2-1
clone_size: few
cdr3_aa: CASSPDFNEQFF

cdr3_length: 17
v_call: TRBV5-6
j_call: TRBJ1-2
clone_size: NA
cdr3_aa: CASSSLNRQGGNYGYTF

cdr3_length: 13
v_call: TRBV12-3/TRBV12-4
j_call: TRBJ1-1
clone_size: few
cdr3_aa: CASREGAGTEAFF

cdr3_length: 15
v_call: TRBV5-1
j_call: TRBJ2-5
clone_size: NA
cdr3_aa: CASSRGDTGKETQYF

cdr3_length: 15
v_call: TRBV20-1
j_call: TRBJ2-5
clone_size: NA
cdr3_aa: CSARDLMIGSETQYF

cdr3_length: 15
v_call: TRBV28
j_call: TRBJ2-1
clone_size: few
cdr3_aa: CASSSPGQLENEQFF

cdr3_length: 15
v_call: TRBV7-2
j_call: TRBJ1-3
clone_size: few
cdr3_aa: CASSSDGGGGNTIYF

cdr3_length: 12
v_call: TRBV7-2
j_call: TRBJ2-7
clone_size: NA
cdr3_aa: CASSLWAYEQYF

cdr3_length: 15
v_call: TRBV12-3/TRBV12-4
j_call: TRBJ1-5
clone_size: NA
cdr3_aa: CASSRGAGSNQPQHF

cdr3_length: 14
v_call: TRBV12-3/TRBV12-4
j_call: TRBJ1-1
clone_size: NA
cdr3_aa: CASTPGTPNTEAFF

cdr3_length: 17
v_call: TRBV4-1
j_call: TRBJ1-3
clone_size: NA
cdr3_aa: CASSQAGAFGSGNTIYF

cdr3_length: 15
v_call: TRBV4-2
j_call: TRBJ1-3
clone_size: NA
cdr3_aa: CASSPRAGEVDTIYF

cdr3_length: 16
v_call: TRBV10-2
j_call: TRBJ2-1
clone_size: few
cdr3_aa: CASSGQGDNSYNEQFF

cdr3_length: 14
v_call: TRBV2
j_call: TRBJ2-2
clone_size: once
cdr3_aa: CASSEEGVGGELFF

cdr3_length: 14
v_call: TRBV24-1
j_call: TRBJ2-7
clone_size: NA
cdr3_aa: CATSSWQGSYEQYF